This is a list of T cell receptor beta chains from one sample in a study of shared clonotypes between healthy human individuals. Profiled with immunoSEQ multiplex PCR; TCRdb holds only in-frame clones, not every one. The sample consists of some 600,000 clones, approximately 96% of them appearing once. Input material: naive CD8+ T cells sorted from blood. The source of these receptors is a woman in her thirties in good health. Both conserved end residues are part of each CDR3. Each record gives: V gene, J gene, clone size, D gene, CDR3 length, CDR3 DNA, CDR3 protein. The D gene is left open where the match is weak. Only part of the rows carry a size: once, few, many, or a class if the clone is expanded.

>TRBV28|TRBJ1-5|.|.|16
TGTGCCAGCAGTCCTTTGGAGGGGAGGCGCAATCAGCCCCAGCATTTT
CASSPLEGRRNQPQHF
>TRBV4-1|TRBJ1-1|.|.|15
TGCGCCAGCAGCCAAGCCAAGAGGGGCGACACTGAAGCTTTCTTT
CASSQAKRGDTEAFF
>TRBV9|TRBJ1-1|.|.|15
TGTGCCAGCAGCGTAGAGGGGACCGCACAGGTGAAAGCTTTCTTT
CASSVEGTAQVKAFF
>TRBV28|TRBJ2-4|.|TRBD2|18
TGTGCCAGCGGGACGGGAGGGCCAGAAACGTTAGCCAAAAACATTCAGTACTTC
CASGTGGPETLAKNIQYF
>TRBV6-6|TRBJ2-7|.|.|14
TGTGCCAGCAGTTACTCGGCACTACCCTACGAGCAGTACTTC
CASSYSALPYEQYF
>TRBV28|TRBJ1-1|.|TRBD1|14
TGTGCCAGCACCCACAGGGGAGGAAACACTGAAGCTTTCTTT
CASTHRGGNTEAFF
>TRBV9|TRBJ2-7|.|.|14
TGTGCCAGCAGCGTAGGTGGGAGCCCCTACGAGCAGTACTTC
CASSVGGSPYEQYF
>TRBV28|TRBJ2-1|.|TRBD2|13
TGTGCCAGCAGCCTTAGCGGGAGGAATGAGCAGTTCTTC
CASSLSGRNEQFF
>TRBV10-1|TRBJ2-1|.|TRBD2|16
TGCGCCAGATCTGGGGGGGGTCTAGCGGGAGTCAATGAGCAGTTCTTC
CARSGGGLAGVNEQFF
>TRBV27|TRBJ2-7|.|TRBD1|14
TGTGCCAGCAGCGCTATGGACAGGGGTGACGAGCAGTACTTC
CASSAMDRGDEQYF
>TRBV6-5|TRBJ2-1|once|TRBD2|14
TGTGCCAGCGGACCAACTAGCGGGAGTGATGAGCAGTTCTTC
CASGPTSGSDEQFF
>TRBV9|TRBJ2-3|.|.|14
TGTGCCAGCAGCGTAGAGGGCGTCACAGATACGCAGTATTTT
CASSVEGVTDTQYF
>TRBV28|TRBJ2-7|.|.|11
TGTGCCAGCAGTTCCTTATACGAGCAGTACTTC
CASSSLYEQYF
>TRBV27|TRBJ1-1|.|TRBD1|12
TGTGCCAGCAGTATACCGACAGGGGAAGCTTTCTTT
CASSIPTGEAFF
>TRBV6-6|TRBJ2-3|.|.|15
TGTGCCAGCAGTTACGTGAGGGCCTCTGGAGATACGCAGTATTTT
CASSYVRASGDTQYF
>TRBV19|TRBJ2-7|.|TRBD2|16
TGTGCCAGTAGTATTTTGACAGCGGGAGGACTCTACGAGCAGTACTTC
CASSILTAGGLYEQYF
>TRBV28|TRBJ2-5|.|.|14
TGTGCCAGCAGTTTGGGGGCTAGTTGGGAGACCCAGTACTTC
CASSLGASWETQYF
>TRBV7-2|TRBJ1-1|once|TRBD1|15
TGTGCCAGCAGCTTGACAGGGTTGGGACCCGGTGAAGCTTTCTTT
CASSLTGLGPGEAFF
>TRBV12-2|TRBJ2-7|.|.|16
TGTGCAAGTCGCTTAGATTGCAGGGGGGACTCCTACGAGCAGTACTTC
CASRLDCRGDSYEQYF
>TRBV5-8|TRBJ2-1|once|TRBD2|19
TGTGCCAGCAGCCCGGTTGGACTAGCGGGAGAAGGGTCCTACAATGAGCAGTTCTTC
CASSPVGLAGEGSYNEQFF
>TRBV5-6|TRBJ2-7|.|.|14
TGTGCCAGCAGCTCGGGCCGGGTTTGGTACGAGCAGTACTTC
CASSSGRVWYEQYF
>TRBV25-1|TRBJ2-7|.|TRBD1|14
TGTGCCAGCAGTAAAACAGGGGCGCTGGACGAGCAGTACTTC
CASSKTGALDEQYF
>TRBV28|TRBJ2-3|once|.|16
TGTGCCACTGCCCAAGGAGGTGAGGGCCTTCAGGATACGCAGTATTTT
CATAQGGEGLQDTQYF
>TRBV28|TRBJ1-3|.|.|15
TGTGCCAGCAGACCCCCCGACGGACCTGGAAACACCATATATTTT
CASRPPDGPGNTIYF
>TRBV20-1|TRBJ2-7|once|.|11
TGCAGTGCTAGACAGTCCTACGAGCAGTACTTC
CSARQSYEQYF
>TRBV13|TRBJ1-1|.|TRBD1|14
TGTGCCAGCAGCGGTACAGGGGTGAACACTGAAGCTTTCTTT
CASSGTGVNTEAFF
>TRBV4-2|TRBJ2-1|.|TRBD1|17
TGTGCCAGCAGCCAAGAAGGGACAGGTTTCTCCTACAATGAGCAGTTCTTC
CASSQEGTGFSYNEQFF
>TRBV29-1|TRBJ2-4|.|.|13
TGCAGCGTTGAACTAGCCGACAAAAACATTCAGTACTTC
CSVELADKNIQYF
>TRBV27|TRBJ2-2|.|.|17
TGTGCCAGCAGTTTATCGATGAGGATGGGGGCCACCGGGGAGCTGTTTTTT
CASSLSMRMGATGELFF
>TRBV29-1|TRBJ2-1|.|.|13
TGCAGCGTCCCTAACAGGTCGATCGGTGAGCAGTTCTTC
CSVPNRSIGEQFF
>TRBV19|TRBJ1-2|.|TRBD1|15
TGTGCCACCCAGCCAGGGACAGTCAGTCTTTTTGGCTACACCTTC
CATQPGTVSLFGYTF
>TRBV9|TRBJ2-7|.|TRBD2|13
TGTGCCAGCAGCCCCGGGGGGGCGGACGAGCAGTACTTC
CASSPGGADEQYF
>TRBV20-1|TRBJ1-2|.|.|11
TGCAGTGCTGTGACCGAATATGGCTACACCTTC
CSAVTEYGYTF
>TRBV29-1|TRBJ1-2|.|TRBD1|13
TGCAGCGCCGAGGGACAGGGTGACTATGGCTACACCTTC
CSAEGQGDYGYTF
>TRBV7-9|TRBJ2-7|.|.|16
TGTGCCAGCAGCGGGCGGGACGGTAATAAGACCTACGAGCAGTACTTC
CASSGRDGNKTYEQYF
>TRBV7-9|TRBJ1-2|.|.|16
TGTGCCAGCAGCTTAGATGTGTGGGGCCGGTTCGGGGGCTACACCTTC
CASSLDVWGRFGGYTF
>TRBV7-6|TRBJ2-1|.|TRBD2|16
TGTGCCAGCAGGACCGGACTAGCGACGAGCTACAATGAGCAGTTCTTC
CASRTGLATSYNEQFF
>TRBV6-5|TRBJ1-4|.|TRBD1|12
TGTGCCAGCGGGACAGTAAATGAAAAACTGTTTTTT
CASGTVNEKLFF
>TRBV13|TRBJ2-1|.|TRBD2|17
TGTGCCAGCAGCCCTACTAGCGGGAGGGGTTCTCCCAATGAGCAGTTCTTC
CASSPTSGRGSPNEQFF
>TRBV10-2|TRBJ2-7|.|TRBD2|16
TGCGCCAGCAGTGAGTCACTAGCGGGAGTCTCCTACGAGCAGTACTTC
CASSESLAGVSYEQYF
>TRBV15|TRBJ1-2|.|.|15
TGTGCCACCAGCACCCGGCGGGTAACAAACTATGGCTACACCTTC
CATSTRRVTNYGYTF
>TRBV23-1|TRBJ1-2|.|.|13
TGCGCCAGCAGTCATCGGGGGGGGTCCGGCTACACCTTC
CASSHRGGSGYTF
>TRBV14|TRBJ1-2|.|TRBD1|14
TGTGCCAGCAGCCAAGTTCAGGGGGCTAATGGCTACACCTTC
CASSQVQGANGYTF
>TRBV9|TRBJ2-5|.|.|15
TGTGCCAGCAGCGTAGACAGGGTGGGCCAAGAGACCCAGTACTTC
CASSVDRVGQETQYF
>TRBV7-9|TRBJ2-7|few|.|11
TGTGCCAGCAGCCCCACGGTCGAGCAGTACTTC
CASSPTVEQYF
>TRBV10-3|TRBJ1-1|.|.|17
TGTGCCATCATCCCTGAAGACACCGGAGAGGGGGACACTGAAGCTTTCTTT
CAIIPEDTGEGDTEAFF
>TRBV13|TRBJ1-2|.|.|13
TGTGCCAGCAGCTTAGGGTCCGCCTATGGCTACACCTTC
CASSLGSAYGYTF
>TRBV10-2|TRBJ2-7|.|TRBD2|15
TGCGCCAGCAGTGAAGCTAGCGGGAATCCCTACGAGCAGTACTTC
CASSEASGNPYEQYF
>TRBV15|TRBJ2-3|.|TRBD2|16
TGTGCCACCAGCAGAGTGAGCGGGAGGGCCGGAGATACGCAGTATTTT
CATSRVSGRAGDTQYF
>TRBV11-2|TRBJ2-1|.|TRBD2|15
TGTGCCAGCAGCTTTAGCGGGAGCTCCTACAATGAGCAGTTCTTC
CASSFSGSSYNEQFF
>TRBV9|TRBJ2-1|.|.|15
TGTGCCAGCAGTGCACAAGGTTCTACCTACAATGAGCAGTTCTTC
CASSAQGSTYNEQFF
>TRBV6-5|TRBJ2-3|.|.|13
TGTGCCAGCGGCGGGTCTGGCACAGATACGCAGTATTTT
CASGGSGTDTQYF
>TRBV6-1|TRBJ2-7|.|.|15
TGTGCCAGCAGTGAGGTCGCGGCTAGTAAGTACGAGCAGTACTTC
CASSEVAASKYEQYF
>TRBV5-8|TRBJ2-1|.|.|15
TGTGCCAGCAGCTTACTAGGGTCCGGCTACAATGAGCAGTTCTTC
CASSLLGSGYNEQFF